The sequence of this T cell receptor (beta chain) was determined in a study of blood T cell repertoires in COVID-19 (TCRdb year 2020). About the study as a whole: ImmuneRACE Cohort 3 recovered participants were defined by two consecutive negative NP/OP PCR tests, healthcare professional clearance, or symptom resolution. The collaborator samples originated in the United States, Italy and Spain and spanned the acute and convalescent phases of COVID-19. The material from the prospective study consisted of cDNA or gDNA derived from T cells, B-cell-depleted T cells, or PBMCs. Deeply sampled blood TCRbeta repertoires from subjects exposed to, actively infected with, or recovered from COVID-19 were included in the dataset. A freely available public database, intended as a resource for researchers studying the immune response to SARS-CoV-2, is where the repertoires were released. The samples were drawn from two sources: the first 160 participants of the ongoing ImmuneRACE study, and 1,000 to 1,500 subjects contributed by 6 global collaborators. The sample metadata nearly always contained a de-identified subject ID, COVID-19 status, age in years and sex. Where available, HLA class I and class II types were taken from metadata supplied by the sample provider and were not determined by assay-based typing. Paper-wide results and their limitations: The amount of clinical and demographic metadata varied by source and participant and was provided uncurated.

Participants in the prospective study were aged roughly 18 to 95 years, lived in some 24 United States geographic areas, and enrolled through a virtual design. In the prospective study, cohorts were assigned on the basis of participant-reported clinical history obtained from a screening survey and a study questionnaire. In the prospective study, mobile phlebotomists collected whole blood, serum and a nasopharyngeal or oropharyngeal swab from each participant. Additional blood draws and questionnaires over an approximately 2-month period could optionally be provided by prospective study participants. Prospective study blood samples were shipped either frozen or at room temperature before DNA extraction. CDR1 and CDR2 (SGHDT, YYEEEE) derive from the germline V gene. Taken from cysteine to phenylalanine, the CDR3 has 15 residues. Of the read, only the CDR3 DNA is kept; its 45 bases are in frame from base 1. Trimming leaves V shorter by 3 bases and J shorter by 9 bases, with the junction holding 7 bases beyond the gene matches.

Details on this clone: It has no known antigen specificity. It has no much larger one-base neighbor in the sample; base qualities were not kept.

TCRbeta CDR3 regions were amplified from genomic DNA using the immunoSEQ Assay, a bias-controlled multiplex PCR. Per the source publication's procedure: Within the assay, amplification of reference gene primers was used to estimate how many nucleated cells each sample contained. Sequence reads were collapsed and filtered to measure the absolute abundance of every unique TCRbeta CDR3 rearrangement. For each sample, productive Simpson clonality was calculated by taking the square root of Simpson's diversity index across productive rearrangements. Sourced from immuneACCESS, this table was stored by TCRdb with only in-frame sequences that have V and J called. A share of the clones is absent; for the studies checked, an unresolved V gene accounts for under half, and the remainder has no known explanation. V, J and clone size are taken as reported in that table, and D and trimming were inferred from the DNA itself. In this sample the table shows roughly 200,000 clones, 86% of which occur a single time. The ten largest make up over 3% of the sample.

Sequences were obtained from PBMCs or T cells enriched from blood (not recorded which). The TCR originated in a woman between 50 and 59 years old in a cohort exposed to, infected with or recovered from COVID-19 (not recorded which). The rearrangement joined TRBV5-6 to TRBJ1-6, with TRBD1 matching 9 junction bases. The encoded CDR3 is CASSSGTGPGSPLHF. The bases read TGTGCCAGCAGCTCGGGGACAGGGCCGGGTTCACCCCTCCACTTT.